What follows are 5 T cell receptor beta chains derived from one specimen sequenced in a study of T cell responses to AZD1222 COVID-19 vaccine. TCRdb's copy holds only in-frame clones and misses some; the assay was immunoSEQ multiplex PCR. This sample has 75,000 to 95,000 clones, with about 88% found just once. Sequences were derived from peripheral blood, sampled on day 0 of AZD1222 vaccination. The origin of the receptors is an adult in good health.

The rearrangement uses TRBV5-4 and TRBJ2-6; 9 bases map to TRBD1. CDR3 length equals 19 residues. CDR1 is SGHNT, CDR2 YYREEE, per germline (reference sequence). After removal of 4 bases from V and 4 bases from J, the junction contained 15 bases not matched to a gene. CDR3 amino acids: CASSVRAPGQGYGANVLTF. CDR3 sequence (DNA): TGTGCCAGCAGCGTAAGAGCCCCGGGACAGGGTTACGGGGCCAACGTCCTGACTTTC.

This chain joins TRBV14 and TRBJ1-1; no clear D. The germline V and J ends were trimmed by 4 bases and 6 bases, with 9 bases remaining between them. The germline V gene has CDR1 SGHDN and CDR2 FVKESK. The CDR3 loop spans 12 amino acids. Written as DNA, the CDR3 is TGTGCCAGCAGCCGGGAGTGGGCTGAAGCTTTCTTT. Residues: CASSREWAEAFF.

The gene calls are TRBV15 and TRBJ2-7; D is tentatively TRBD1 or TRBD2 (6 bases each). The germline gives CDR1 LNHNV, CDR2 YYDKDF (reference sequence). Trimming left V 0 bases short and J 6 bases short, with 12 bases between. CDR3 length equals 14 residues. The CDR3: CATSRDYGGGEQYF. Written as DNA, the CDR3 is TGTGCCACCAGCAGAGATTACGGGGGCGGCGAGCAGTACTTC.

CDR3 in amino acids: CASSWSALGQPQHF. CDR3 in DNA: TGTGCCAGCAGTTGGTCAGCTTTGGGTCAGCCCCAGCATTTT. The chain joins TRBV27 to TRBJ1-5; no firm D call. This CDR3 has 14 residues. CDR1 and CDR2 (germline): MNHEY, SMNVEV (reference sequence). The V end lost 4 bases, the J end lost 6 bases, and 13 bases lay between the germline ends.

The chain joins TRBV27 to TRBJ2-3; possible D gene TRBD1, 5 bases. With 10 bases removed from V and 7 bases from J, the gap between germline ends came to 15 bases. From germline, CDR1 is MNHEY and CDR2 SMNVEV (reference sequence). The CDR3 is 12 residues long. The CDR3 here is CATAWAGNTQYF. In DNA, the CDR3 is TGTGCCACCGCATGGGCAGGGAATACGCAGTATTTT.